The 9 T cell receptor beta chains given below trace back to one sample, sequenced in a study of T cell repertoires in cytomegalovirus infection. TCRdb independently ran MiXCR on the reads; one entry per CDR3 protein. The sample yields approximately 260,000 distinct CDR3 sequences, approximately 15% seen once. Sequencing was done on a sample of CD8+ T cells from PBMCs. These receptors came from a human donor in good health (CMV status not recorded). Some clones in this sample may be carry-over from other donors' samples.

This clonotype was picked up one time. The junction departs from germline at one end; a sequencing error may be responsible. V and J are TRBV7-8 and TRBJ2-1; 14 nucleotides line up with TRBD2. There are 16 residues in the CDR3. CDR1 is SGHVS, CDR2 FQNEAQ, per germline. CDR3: CTSSWTSGGPGNEQFF. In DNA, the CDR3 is TGTACCAGCAGCTGGACTAGCGGGGGGCCGGGCAATGAGCAGTTCTTC.

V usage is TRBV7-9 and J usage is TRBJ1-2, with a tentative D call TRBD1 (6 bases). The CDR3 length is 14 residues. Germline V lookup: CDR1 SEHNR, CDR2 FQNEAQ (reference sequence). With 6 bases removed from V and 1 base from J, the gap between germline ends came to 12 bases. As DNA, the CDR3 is TGTGCCAGCAGTTCGGACAGCGATAACTATGGCTACACCTTC. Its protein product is CASSSDSDNYGYTF.

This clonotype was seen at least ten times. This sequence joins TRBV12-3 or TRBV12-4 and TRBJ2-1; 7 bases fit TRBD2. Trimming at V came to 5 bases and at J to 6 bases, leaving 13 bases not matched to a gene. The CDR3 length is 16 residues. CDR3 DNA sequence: TGTGCCAGCAGTCCCGGACTAGTTAAAGTGGGCAATGAGCAGTTCTTC. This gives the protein CASSPGLVKVGNEQFF.

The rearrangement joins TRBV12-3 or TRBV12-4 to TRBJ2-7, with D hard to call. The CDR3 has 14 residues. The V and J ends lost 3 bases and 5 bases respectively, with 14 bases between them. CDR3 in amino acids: CASSFLGQSDEQYF. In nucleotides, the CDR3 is TGTGCCAGCAGTTTTTTAGGGCAGAGCGACGAGCAGTACTTC.

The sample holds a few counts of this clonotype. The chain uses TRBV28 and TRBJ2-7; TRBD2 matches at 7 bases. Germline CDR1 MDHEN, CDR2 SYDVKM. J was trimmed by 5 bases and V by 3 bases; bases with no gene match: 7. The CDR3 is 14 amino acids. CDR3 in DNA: TGTGCCAGCAGTTTGGGTGGCGGGGGTGACGAGCAGTACTTC. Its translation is CASSLGGGGDEQYF. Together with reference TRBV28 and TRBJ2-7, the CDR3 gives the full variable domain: DVKVTQSSRYLVKRTGEKVFLECVQDMDHENMFWYRQDPGLGLRLIYFSYDVKMKEKGDIPEGYSVSREKKERFSLILESASTNQTSMYLCASSLGGGGDEQYFGPGTRLTVT.

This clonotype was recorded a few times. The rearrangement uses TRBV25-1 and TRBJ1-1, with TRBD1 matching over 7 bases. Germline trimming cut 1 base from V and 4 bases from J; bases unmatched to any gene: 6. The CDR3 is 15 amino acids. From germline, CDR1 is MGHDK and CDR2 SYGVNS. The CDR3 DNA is TGTGCCAGCAGTGAATCCTTAACAGGGGCCACTGAAGCTTTCTTT. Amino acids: CASSESLTGATEAFF.

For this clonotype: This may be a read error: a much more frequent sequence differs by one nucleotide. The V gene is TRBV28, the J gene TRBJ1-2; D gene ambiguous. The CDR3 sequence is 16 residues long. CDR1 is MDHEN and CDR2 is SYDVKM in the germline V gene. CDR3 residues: CASSFGPETPNCGYTF. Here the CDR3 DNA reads TGTGCCAGCAGTTTTGGTCCCGAGACACCTAACTGTGGCTACACCTTC.

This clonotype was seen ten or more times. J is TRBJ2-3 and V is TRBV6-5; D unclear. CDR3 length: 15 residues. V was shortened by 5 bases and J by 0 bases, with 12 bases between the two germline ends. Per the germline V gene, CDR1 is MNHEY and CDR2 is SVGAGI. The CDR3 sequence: CASSKKGFSTDTQYF. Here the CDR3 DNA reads TGTGCCAGCAGTAAAAAGGGATTTAGCACAGATACGCAGTATTTT.

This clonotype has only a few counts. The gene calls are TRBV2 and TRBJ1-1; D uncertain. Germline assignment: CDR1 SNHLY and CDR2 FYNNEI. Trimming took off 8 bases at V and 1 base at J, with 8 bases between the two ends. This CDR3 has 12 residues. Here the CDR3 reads CASRRQNTEAFF. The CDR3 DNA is TGTGCCAGCCGACGCCAGAACACTGAAGCTTTCTTT.